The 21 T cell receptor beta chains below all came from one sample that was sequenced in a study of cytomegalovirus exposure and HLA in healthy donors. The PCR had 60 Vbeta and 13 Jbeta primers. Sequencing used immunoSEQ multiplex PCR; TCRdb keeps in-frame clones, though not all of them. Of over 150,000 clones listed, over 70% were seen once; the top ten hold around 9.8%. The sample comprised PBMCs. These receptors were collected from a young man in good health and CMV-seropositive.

CDR3 loop: CASAWTAGQPQHF. CDR3 coding DNA: TGTGCCAGCGCTTGGACAGCGGGGCAGCCCCAGCATTTT. The chain uses TRBV27 and TRBJ1-5; weak D call: TRBD1 (6 bases). Germline V CDR1 and CDR2: MNHEY, SMNVEV (reference sequence). Trimming took off 8 bases at V and 7 bases at J, with 15 bases between the two ends. The CDR3 sequence is 13 residues long.

The chain's CDR3 is CASSITGEDWVYGYTF. The CDR3 DNA sequence: TGTGCCAGTAGTATAACAGGGGAAGACTGGGTCTATGGCTACACCTTC. V gene TRBV19 combines with J gene TRBJ1-2, with TRBD1 matching over 7 bases. The CDR3 covers 16 residues. V trimming: 2 bases; J trimming: 4 bases; junction bases outside the gene matches: 10. Germline CDR1 LNHDA, CDR2 SQIVND (reference sequence).

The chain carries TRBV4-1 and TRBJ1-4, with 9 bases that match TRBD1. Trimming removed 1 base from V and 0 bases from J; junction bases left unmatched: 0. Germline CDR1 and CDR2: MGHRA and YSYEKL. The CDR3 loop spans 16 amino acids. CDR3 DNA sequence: TGCGCCAGCAGCCAAGGGGACAGGGCAACTAATGAAAAACTGTTTTTT. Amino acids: CASSQGDRATNEKLFF.

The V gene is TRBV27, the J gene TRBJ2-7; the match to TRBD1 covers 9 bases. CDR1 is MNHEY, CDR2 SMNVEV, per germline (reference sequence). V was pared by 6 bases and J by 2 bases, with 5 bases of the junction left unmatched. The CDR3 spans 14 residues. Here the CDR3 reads CASRRGTGTYEQYF. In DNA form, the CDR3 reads TGTGCCAGCAGGAGAGGGACAGGGACCTACGAGCAGTACTTC.

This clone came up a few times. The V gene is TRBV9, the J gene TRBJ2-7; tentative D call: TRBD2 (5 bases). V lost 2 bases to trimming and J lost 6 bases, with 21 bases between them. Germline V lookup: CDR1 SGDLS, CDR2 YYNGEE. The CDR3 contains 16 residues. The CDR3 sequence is CASSVSGSSKAGEQYF. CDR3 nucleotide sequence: TGTGCCAGCAGCGTCTCGGGCAGCTCCAAGGCGGGCGAGCAGTACTTC. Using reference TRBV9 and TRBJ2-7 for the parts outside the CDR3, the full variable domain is DSGVTQTPKHLITATGQRVTLRCSPRSGDLSVYWYQQSLDQGLQFLIQYYNGEERAKGNILERFSAQQFPDLHSELNLSSLELGDSALYFCASSVSGSSKAGEQYFGPGTRLTVT.

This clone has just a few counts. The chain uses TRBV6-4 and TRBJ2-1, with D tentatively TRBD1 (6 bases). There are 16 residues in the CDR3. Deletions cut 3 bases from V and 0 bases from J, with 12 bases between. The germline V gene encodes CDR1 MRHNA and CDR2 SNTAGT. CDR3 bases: TGTGCCAGCAGTGAAGAGGACAGCCTCTCCTACAATGAGCAGTTCTTC. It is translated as CASSEEDSLSYNEQFF.

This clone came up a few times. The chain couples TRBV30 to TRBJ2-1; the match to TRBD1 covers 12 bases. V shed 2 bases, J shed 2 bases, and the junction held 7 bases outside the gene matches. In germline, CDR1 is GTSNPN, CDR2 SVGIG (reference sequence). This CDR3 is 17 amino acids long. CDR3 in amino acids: CAWSPGQGAWAYNEQFF. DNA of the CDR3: TGTGCCTGGAGTCCGGGACAGGGGGCGTGGGCCTACAATGAGCAGTTCTTC.

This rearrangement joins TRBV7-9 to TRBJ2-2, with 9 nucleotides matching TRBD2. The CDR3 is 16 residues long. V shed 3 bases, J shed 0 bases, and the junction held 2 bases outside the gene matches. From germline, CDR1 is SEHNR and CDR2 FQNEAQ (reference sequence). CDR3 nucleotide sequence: TGTGCCAGCAGCTTGGGACTAGCTACGAACACCGGGGAGCTGTTTTTT. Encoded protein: CASSLGLATNTGELFF.

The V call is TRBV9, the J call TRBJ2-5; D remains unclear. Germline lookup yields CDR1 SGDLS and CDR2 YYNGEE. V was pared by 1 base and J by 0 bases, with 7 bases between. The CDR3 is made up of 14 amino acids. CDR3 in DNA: TGTGCCAGCAGCGTATCGAACAACCAAGAGACCCAGTACTTC. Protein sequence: CASSVSNNQETQYF.

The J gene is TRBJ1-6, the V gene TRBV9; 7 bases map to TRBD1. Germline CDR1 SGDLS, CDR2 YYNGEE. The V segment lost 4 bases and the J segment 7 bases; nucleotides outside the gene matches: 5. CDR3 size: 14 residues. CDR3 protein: CASSTGQLNSPLHF. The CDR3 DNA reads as TGTGCCAGCAGCACGGGACAGCTAAATTCACCCCTCCACTTT.

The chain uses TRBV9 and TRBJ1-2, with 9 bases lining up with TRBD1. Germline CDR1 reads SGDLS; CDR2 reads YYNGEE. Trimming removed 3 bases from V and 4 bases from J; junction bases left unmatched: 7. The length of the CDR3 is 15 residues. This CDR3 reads CASSGETGGPYGYTF. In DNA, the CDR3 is TGTGCCAGCAGCGGAGAGACAGGGGGGCCCTATGGCTACACCTTC.

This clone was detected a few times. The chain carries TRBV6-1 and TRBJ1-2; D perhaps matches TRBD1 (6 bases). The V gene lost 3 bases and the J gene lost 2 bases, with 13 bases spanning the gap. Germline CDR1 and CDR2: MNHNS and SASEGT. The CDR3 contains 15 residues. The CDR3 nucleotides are TGTGCCAGCAGTGAGGCGAGGGGGAGAAACTATGGCTACACCTTC. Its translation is CASSEARGRNYGYTF.

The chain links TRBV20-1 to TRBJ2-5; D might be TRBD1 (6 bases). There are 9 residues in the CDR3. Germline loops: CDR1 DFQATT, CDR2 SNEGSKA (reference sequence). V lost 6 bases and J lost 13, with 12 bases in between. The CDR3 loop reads CSAQGNLYF. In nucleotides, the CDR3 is TGCAGTGCCCAGGGGAATTTGTACTTC.

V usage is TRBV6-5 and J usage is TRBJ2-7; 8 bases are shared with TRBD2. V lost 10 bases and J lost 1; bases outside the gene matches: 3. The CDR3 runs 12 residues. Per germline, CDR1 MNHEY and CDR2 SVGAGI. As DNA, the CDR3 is TGTGCCACGGGGGGGGGATCCTACGAGCAGTACTTC. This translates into CATGGGSYEQYF.

The CDR3 is CASSPTGVTGELFF. The CDR3 bases are TGCGCCAGCAGCCCCACAGGGGTCACCGGGGAGCTGTTTTTT. V and J are TRBV4-3 and TRBJ2-2, with TRBD1 matching over 7 bases. CDR1 is LGHNA and CDR2 is YSLEER in the germline V gene. This CDR3 is 14 amino acids long. V shed 4 bases and J 4 bases; nucleotides not matched to a gene: 3.

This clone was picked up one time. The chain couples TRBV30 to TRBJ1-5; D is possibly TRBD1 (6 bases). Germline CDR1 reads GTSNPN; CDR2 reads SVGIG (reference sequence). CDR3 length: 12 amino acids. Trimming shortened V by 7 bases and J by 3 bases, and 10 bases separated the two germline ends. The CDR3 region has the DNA TGTGCCTCAGGACAGTTCAATCAGCCCCAGCATTTT. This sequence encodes CASGQFNQPQHF.

The CDR3 loop is CASSLSDSTNQPQHF. The CDR3 nucleotides read TGTGCCAGCAGTTTAAGCGACAGTACAAATCAGCCCCAGCATTTT. This sequence joins TRBV6-5 and TRBJ1-5, with a tentative D call TRBD1 (5 bases). Trimming left V 4 bases short and J 4 bases short, with 14 bases between. Germline CDR1 and CDR2: MNHEY and SVGAGI. The CDR3 has 15 residues.

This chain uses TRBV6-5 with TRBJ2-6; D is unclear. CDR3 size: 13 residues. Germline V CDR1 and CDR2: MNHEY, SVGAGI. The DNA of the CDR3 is TGTTCCCCTACTTCTAATGGGGCCAACGTCCTGACTTTC. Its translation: CSPTSNGANVLTF.

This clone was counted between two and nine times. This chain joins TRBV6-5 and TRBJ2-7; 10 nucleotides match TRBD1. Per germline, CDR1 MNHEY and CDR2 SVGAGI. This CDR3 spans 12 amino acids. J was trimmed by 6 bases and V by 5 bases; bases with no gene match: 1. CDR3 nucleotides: TGTGCCAGCAGTGACAGGGGGCTCGAGCAGTACTTC. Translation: CASSDRGLEQYF.

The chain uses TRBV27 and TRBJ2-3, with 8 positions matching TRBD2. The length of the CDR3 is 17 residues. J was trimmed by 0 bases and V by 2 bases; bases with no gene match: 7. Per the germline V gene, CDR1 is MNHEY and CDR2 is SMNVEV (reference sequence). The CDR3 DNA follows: TGTGCCAGCAGTTTACGTTTAGCGGGATCTAGCACAGATACGCAGTATTTT. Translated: CASSLRLAGSSTDTQYF.

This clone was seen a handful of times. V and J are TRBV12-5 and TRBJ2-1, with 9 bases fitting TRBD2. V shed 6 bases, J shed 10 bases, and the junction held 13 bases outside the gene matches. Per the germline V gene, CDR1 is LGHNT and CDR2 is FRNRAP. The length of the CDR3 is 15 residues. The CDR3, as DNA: TGTGCTAGTGGCCTCACCGGGACTAGCTCTCGCGAGCAGTTCTTC. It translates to CASGLTGTSSREQFF.